This T cell receptor (beta chain) was obtained from a study of T cells in Graves' hyperthyroidism and ophthalmopathy. Template material for amplifying TCR beta CDR3 regions consisted of RNA transcripts. The HTBI primer set was used in a first-round RT-PCR of the TCR CDR3. TCRdb re-analysed the multiplex PCR reads in MiXCR, keeping a single row per CDR3 protein. The sample lists hundreds of thousands of distinct CDR3 sequences; roughly 14% were seen once. Exclusion followed for patients with uncontrolled infection, other autoimmune disease, pregnancy or lactation. The CDR3 covers 15 residues. The J segment lost 4 bases and the V segment lost 1 base, leaving 6 bases of the junction unmatched. Germline lookup yields CDR1 SGHRS and CDR2 YFSETQ. Findings and limits, study-wide: A model of 13 V-J features distinguished ophthalmopathy from stable hyperthyroidism. In blood, most of the thyroid clonotypes expanded above 0.001 were also present.

Ten or more counts support this clonotype. What it recognizes is unknown. The sequenced sample was blood. This sequence originates from a woman in her thirties or forties with Graves' ophthalmopathy. The chain has TRBV5-1 and TRBJ2-7, with 9 positions matching TRBD1. This CDR3 reads CASSLIGQGMYEQYF. DNA of the CDR3: TGCGCCAGCAGCTTGATCGGACAGGGGATGTACGAGCAGTACTTC.